Each of the 8 T cell receptor beta chains below was sequenced from the same sample in a study of graft-versus-host responses after intestinal transplantation. These TCRs' antigens remain unknown. Method: immunoSEQ multiplex PCR; TCRdb's copy keeps in-frame clones and lacks some. The top ten clones hold roughly 3% of a sample with over 100,000 clones, about 95% of them seen once. Sequences were derived from unstimulated CD8+ T cells sorted from spleen or lymph node cells, sampled before intestinal transplant. The source is a human donor who received an intestinal transplant.

The chain is built from TRBV2 and TRBJ1-4, with TRBD1 identical over 7 bases. CDR1 is SNHLY, CDR2 FYNNEI, per germline. V was clipped by 3 bases and J by 8 bases; unmatched bases: 9. The CDR3 totals 15 residues. The CDR3 here is CASSDPQGVWEKLFF. The CDR3 coding sequence is TGTGCCAGCAGTGACCCGCAGGGGGTATGGGAAAAACTGTTTTTT. Combining the CDR3 with reference TRBV2 and TRBJ1-4 gives the whole variable domain EPEVTQTPSHQVTQMGQEVILRCVPISNHLYFYWYRQILGQKVEFLVSFYNNEISEKSEIFDDQFSVERPDGSNFTLKIRSTKLEDSAMYFCASSDPQGVWEKLFFGSGTQLSVL.

The sample holds one count of this clone. Here the CDR3 DNA reads TGCGCCAGCAGCCAAGATAAGAGGAACCTCCACGAGCAGTACTTC. This sequence encodes CASSQDKRNLHEQYF. J is TRBJ2-7 and V is TRBV4-3; D remains unclear. CDR1 is LGHNA, CDR2 YSLEER, per germline. This CDR3 comprises 15 residues. Trimming removed 0 bases at V and 5 bases at J, with 14 bases between.

The V call is TRBV4-1, the J call TRBJ2-5; 7 bases agree with TRBD2. TRBJ2-7 explains the end of the DNA better; the J call may be wrong. This CDR3 has 16 residues. Germline CDR1 and CDR2: MGHRA and YSYEKL. CDR3 loop: CASSREGRDVPYEQYF. The CDR3 DNA is TGCGCCAGCAGCCGGGAGGGGCGGGATGTACCCTACGAGCAGTACTTC.

The chain is built from TRBV5-1 and TRBJ1-4; D possibly corresponds to TRBD1 (6 bases). Germline lookup yields CDR1 SGHRS and CDR2 YFSETQ. The CDR3 is 15 amino acids. With 4 bases removed from V and 4 bases from J, the gap between germline ends came to 14 bases. The CDR3 DNA sequence: TGCGCCAGCAGCGCCCCAGGGGAGGGTAATGAAAAACTGTTTTTT. Translating gives CASSAPGEGNEKLFF. The full variable domain, rest sourced from reference TRBV5-1 and TRBJ1-4, is KAGVTQTPRYLIKTRGQQVTLSCSPISGHRSVSWYQQTPGQGLQFLFEYFSETQRNKGNFPGRFSGRQFSNSRSEMNVSTLELGDSALYLCASSAPGEGNEKLFFGSGTQLSVL.

This clone turned up a few times. The chain has TRBV19 and TRBJ2-2, with 9 nucleotides matching TRBD1. The CDR3 runs 14 residues. The V gene's germline CDR1 is LNHDA and CDR2 SQIVND (reference sequence). J lost 8 bases, V lost 5 bases, and 6 bases had no gene match. Here the CDR3 reads CASSWGQGMGELFF. The CDR3 region has the DNA TGTGCCAGTAGTTGGGGACAGGGCATGGGGGAGCTGTTTTTT.

The chain combines TRBV28 with TRBJ2-1; 11 bases are a match to TRBD2. Trimming removed 1 base from V and 5 bases from J; junction bases left unmatched: 10. Germline V lookup: CDR1 MDHEN, CDR2 SYDVKM. This CDR3 is built from 18 residues. CDR3 DNA: TGTGCCAGCAGTTTATTCCCTTTAGCGGGAGGGACCCACAATGAGCAGTTCTTC. Translation: CASSLFPLAGGTHNEQFF.

The CDR3 loop reads CASSPWTSGGSFYEQYF. CDR3 DNA: TGTGCCAGCAGCCCTTGGACTAGCGGGGGATCTTTCTACGAGCAGTACTTC. The chain is built from TRBV11-2 and TRBJ2-7, with 13 bases identical to TRBD2. Germline assignment: CDR1 SGHAT and CDR2 FQNNGV. The trim removed 5 bases at V and 3 bases at J, leaving 10 bases unmatched. The CDR3 is made up of 17 amino acids.

This sequence joins TRBV28 and TRBJ2-1, with TRBD2 matching over 11 bases. V lost 7 bases and J lost 7; bases outside the gene matches: 9. The V gene's germline CDR1 is MDHEN and CDR2 SYDVKM. The CDR3 runs 15 residues. The CDR3 here is CASTPTLAGGNEQFF. DNA of the CDR3: TGTGCCAGCACCCCGACGCTAGCGGGAGGTAATGAGCAGTTCTTC.